In this sample, the clone carrying this TCR beta chain turned up a few times. This CDR3 is built from 17 residues. V dropped 7 bases and J dropped 3 bases, with 24 bases sitting between them. The sample is drawn from a study of response to subunit inactivated influenza vaccine. Using its own MiXCR run on the RT-PCR reads, TCRdb lists one record per CDR3 protein. The data hold about 570,000 distinct CDR3 sequences, with approximately 11% observed a single time. The data were also submitted as part of a second study, on T cells expressing NK-cell markers. This second study says: UMIs were included in TCR beta cDNA generated by 5'RACE template switching. The study found these clonotypes also leading the CD3+CD56-NKG2C+ fraction in a few donors. The study did not resolve the HCMV specificity of expanded NKG2C+ T cell clones.

Here the sequenced sample was PBMCs from blood, taken on the day of vaccination. This receptor was obtained from a man in his forties or fifties who received an inactivated influenza vaccine. The V call is TRBV12-3 or TRBV12-4, the J call TRBJ2-5, with D possibly called TRBD1 or TRBD2 (9 bases each). CDR3 residues: CASNDRGSGGREETQYF. CDR3 DNA: TGTGCCAGCAACGACAGGGGGTCCGGCGGGAGGGAAGAGACCCAGTACTTC.